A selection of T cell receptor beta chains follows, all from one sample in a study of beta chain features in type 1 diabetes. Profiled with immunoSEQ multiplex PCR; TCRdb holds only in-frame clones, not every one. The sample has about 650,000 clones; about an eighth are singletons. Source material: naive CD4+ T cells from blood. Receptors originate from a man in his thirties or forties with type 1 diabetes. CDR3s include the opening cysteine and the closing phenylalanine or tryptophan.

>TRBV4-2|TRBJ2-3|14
CASSRGGGTDTQYF
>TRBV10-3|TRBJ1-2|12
CAISEDNYGYTF
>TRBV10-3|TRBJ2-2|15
CAISEGARGRGELFF
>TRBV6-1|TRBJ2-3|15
CASSLTSFSTDTQYF
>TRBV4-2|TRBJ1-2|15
CASSQDRDWRNGYTF
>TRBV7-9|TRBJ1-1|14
CATDRQGRGTEAFF
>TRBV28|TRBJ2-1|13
CASSNWRRGEQFF
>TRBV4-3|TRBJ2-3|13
CASSQEGSDTQYF
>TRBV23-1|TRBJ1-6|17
CASSQVTESSYNSPLHF
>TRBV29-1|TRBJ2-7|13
CSVEGQGMYEQYF
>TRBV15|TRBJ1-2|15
CATSSEIVGTYGYTF
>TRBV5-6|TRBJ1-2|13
CASSRSGPGGYTF
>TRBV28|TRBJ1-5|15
CASTFRGASNQPQHF
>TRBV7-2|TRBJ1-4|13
CASSRWDSEKLFF
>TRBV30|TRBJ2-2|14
CAWSQGANTGELFF
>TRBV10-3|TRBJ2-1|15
CAIRGQGVSYNEQFF
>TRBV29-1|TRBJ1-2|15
CSAYRDRGIHYGYTF
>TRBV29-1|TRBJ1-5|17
CSVEARGGLPSNQPQHF
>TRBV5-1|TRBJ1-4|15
CASSRTGEKNEKLFF
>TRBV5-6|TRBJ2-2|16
CASSLRTGTNTGELFF
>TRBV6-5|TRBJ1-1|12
CAIREGNTEAFF